This T cell receptor beta chain was found in a study of T cells expressing NK-cell markers. At the level of the study: CD3+CD56+NKG2C+, CD3+CD56+NKG2C- and CD3+CD56-NKG2C+ T cells, once sorted, supplied the TCR beta repertoires. Out of eight donors sequenced, seven tested HCMV-seropositive and the remaining one seronegative.

The CDR3 spans 15 residues. Germline loops: CDR1 ENHRY, CDR2 SYGVKD. With UMIs, 5'RACE template switching was used to make TCR beta cDNA. Reanalyzing the 5' RACE reads, TCRdb keeps one entry per CDR3 protein, without DNA. The sample totals 300,000 to 500,000 distinct CDR3 sequences; its top ten clones hold about 10%. Points on this clonotype: Its antigen is unidentified.

Overall study results and limits: In several donors, these clonotypes also led the CD3+CD56-NKG2C+ fraction.

The sample taken for sequencing was blood T cells: a sorted CD56 or NKG2C T cell subset, CD4+ or CD8+ T cells, or bulk PBMC T cells (not recorded which). The clonotype originates from a woman between 50 and 59 years old in good health. V is TRBV10-3 and J is TRBJ2-1; TCRdb names TRBD2, which stays unverified in the absence of DNA. CDR3 loop: CAISLSGRKYNEQFF.